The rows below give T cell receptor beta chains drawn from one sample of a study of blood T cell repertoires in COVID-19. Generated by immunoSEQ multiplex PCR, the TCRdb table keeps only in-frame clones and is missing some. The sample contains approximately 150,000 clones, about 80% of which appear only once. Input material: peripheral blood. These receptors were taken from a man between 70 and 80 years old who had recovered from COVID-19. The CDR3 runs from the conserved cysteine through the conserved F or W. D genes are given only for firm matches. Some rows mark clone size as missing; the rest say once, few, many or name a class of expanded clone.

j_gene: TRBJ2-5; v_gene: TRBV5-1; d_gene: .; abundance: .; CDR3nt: TGCGCCAGCAGCTCCGGTACAGCCTCCCAAGAGACCCAGTACTTC; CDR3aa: CASSSGTASQETQYF
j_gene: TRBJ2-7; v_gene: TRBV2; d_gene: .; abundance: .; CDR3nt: TGTGCCAGCAGGGAGGCCTACGAGCAGTACTTC; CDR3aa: CASREAYEQYF
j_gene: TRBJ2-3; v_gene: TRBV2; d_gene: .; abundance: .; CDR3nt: TGTGCCTCATGTTGGCGGCCGGGAGATACGCAGTATTTT; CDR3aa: CASCWRPGDTQYF
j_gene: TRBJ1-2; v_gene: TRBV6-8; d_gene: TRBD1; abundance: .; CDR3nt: TGTGCCAGCAGCCCAGGGGGCGCAGACTATGGCTACACCTTC; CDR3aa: CASSPGGADYGYTF
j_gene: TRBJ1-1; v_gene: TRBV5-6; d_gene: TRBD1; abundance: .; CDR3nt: TGTGCCAGCAGCTTGGGAGACAGGGACACTGAAGCTTTCTTT; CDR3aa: CASSLGDRDTEAFF
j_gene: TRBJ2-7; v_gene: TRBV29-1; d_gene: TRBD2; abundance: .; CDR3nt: TGCAGCGTTGAAGATCAAGGACTAGGCTACGAGCAGTACTTC; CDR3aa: CSVEDQGLGYEQYF
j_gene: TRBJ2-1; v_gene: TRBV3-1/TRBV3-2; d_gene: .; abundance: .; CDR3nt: TGTGCCAGCAGCCCATCTGAGGGGGGGGCCTTCTTC; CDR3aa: CASSPSEGGAFF
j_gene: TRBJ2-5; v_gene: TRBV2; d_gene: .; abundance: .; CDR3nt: TGTGCCAGCAGCTCAGGGAACGCGAAAGAGACCCAGTACTTC; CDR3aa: CASSSGNAKETQYF
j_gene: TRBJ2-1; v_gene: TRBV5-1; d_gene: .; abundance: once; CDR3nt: TGCGCCAGCAGCTTGGCCAGCAGGGGTAATGAGCAGTTCTTC; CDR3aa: CASSLASRGNEQFF
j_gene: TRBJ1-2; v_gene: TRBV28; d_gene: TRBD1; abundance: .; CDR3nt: TGTGCCAGCAGCCAAGGACAGGGGACCGGCTACACCTTC; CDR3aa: CASSQGQGTGYTF
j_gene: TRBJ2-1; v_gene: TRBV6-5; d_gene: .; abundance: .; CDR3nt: TGTGCCAGCAGTTACTTGTTGGTGGGCGATGAGCAGTTCTTC; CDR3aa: CASSYLLVGDEQFF
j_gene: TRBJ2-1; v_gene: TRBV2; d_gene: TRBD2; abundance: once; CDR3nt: TGTGCCAGCAAGCGGGACCGAAACAATGAGCAGTTCTTC; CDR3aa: CASKRDRNNEQFF
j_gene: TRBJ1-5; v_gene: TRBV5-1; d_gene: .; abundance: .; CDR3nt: TGCGCCAGCAGCCCCTCGGGGGATCAGCCCCAGCATTTT; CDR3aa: CASSPSGDQPQHF
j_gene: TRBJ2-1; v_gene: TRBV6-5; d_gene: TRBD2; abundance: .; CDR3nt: TGTGCCAGCAGTTACGGAAGCGGGAGGGCCTATGAGCAGTTCTTC; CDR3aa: CASSYGSGRAYEQFF
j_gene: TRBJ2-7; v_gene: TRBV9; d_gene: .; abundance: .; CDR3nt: TGTGCCAGCAGCCCAGTATCGGGCGAGCAGTACTTC; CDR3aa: CASSPVSGEQYF
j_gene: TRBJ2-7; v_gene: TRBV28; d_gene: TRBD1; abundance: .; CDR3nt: TGTGCCAGCAGTCTAACCGGGACAGCATCCTACGAGCAGTACTTC; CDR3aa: CASSLTGTASYEQYF
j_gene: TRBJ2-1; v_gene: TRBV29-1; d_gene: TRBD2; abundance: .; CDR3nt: TGCAGCGCTCTGGTTCTAGCGGGAGGCGGAAGCTCCTACAATGAGCAGTTCTTC; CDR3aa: CSALVLAGGGSSYNEQFF
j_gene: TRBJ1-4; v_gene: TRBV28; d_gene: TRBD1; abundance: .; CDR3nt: TGTGCCAGCAGTTTGGGACAGGGGTATGAAAAACTGTTTTTT; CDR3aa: CASSLGQGYEKLFF
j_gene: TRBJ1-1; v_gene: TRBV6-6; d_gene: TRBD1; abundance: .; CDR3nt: TGTGCCAGCAGTTACAGGACAGGGTTGGACACTGAAGCTTTCTTT; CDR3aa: CASSYRTGLDTEAFF
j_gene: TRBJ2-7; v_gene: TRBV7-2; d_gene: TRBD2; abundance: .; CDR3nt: TGTGCCAGCAGCTTAGATATCGGCGGGAGGTACGAGCAGTACTTC; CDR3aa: CASSLDIGGRYEQYF
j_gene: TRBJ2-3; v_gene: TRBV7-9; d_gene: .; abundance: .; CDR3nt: TGTGCCAGCAGACCAGAAATCATAGATACGCAGTATTTT; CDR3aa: CASRPEIIDTQYF
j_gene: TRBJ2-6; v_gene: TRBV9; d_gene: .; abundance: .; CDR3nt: TGTGCCAGCAGCGTAGCTATAGGAGGCTCTGGGGCCAACGTCCTGACTTTC; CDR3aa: CASSVAIGGSGANVLTF
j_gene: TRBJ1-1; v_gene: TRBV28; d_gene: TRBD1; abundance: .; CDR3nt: TGTGCCAGCAGTCCGGGGACAGGGGGCGCTGAAGCTTTCTTT; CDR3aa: CASSPGTGGAEAFF
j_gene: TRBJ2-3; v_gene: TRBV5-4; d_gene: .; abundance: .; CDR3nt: TGTGCCAGCAGCTCGGACTATCGCACAGATACGCAGTATTTT; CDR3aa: CASSSDYRTDTQYF
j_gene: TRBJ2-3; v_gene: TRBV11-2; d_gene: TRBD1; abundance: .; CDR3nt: TGTGCCAGCAGCTCCCGGACAGGGACTAGCACAGATACGCAGTATTTT; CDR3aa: CASSSRTGTSTDTQYF
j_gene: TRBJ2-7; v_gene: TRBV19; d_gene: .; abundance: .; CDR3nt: TGTGCCAGTACCCTAAAGTGGGGAGCGGACTACGAGCAGTACTTC; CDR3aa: CASTLKWGADYEQYF
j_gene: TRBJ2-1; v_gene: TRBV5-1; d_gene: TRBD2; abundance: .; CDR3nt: TGCGCCAGCAGCTTGTCACTAGCGGGAGGGCCCTACAATGAGCAGTTCTTC; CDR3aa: CASSLSLAGGPYNEQFF
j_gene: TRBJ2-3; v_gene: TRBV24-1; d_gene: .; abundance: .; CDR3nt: TGTGCCACCAGTGATCAGACTAGGGCTAGCACAGATACGCAGTATTTT; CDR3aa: CATSDQTRASTDTQYF
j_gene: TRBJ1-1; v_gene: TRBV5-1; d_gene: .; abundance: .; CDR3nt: TGCGCCAGCAGCTTGGATGACAGGCCTGAAGCTTTCTTT; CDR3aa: CASSLDDRPEAFF
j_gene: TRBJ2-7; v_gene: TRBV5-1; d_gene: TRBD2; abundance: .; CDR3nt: TGCGCCAGCAGCTTGGAGACTAGCCGAAACTACGAGCAGTACTTC; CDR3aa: CASSLETSRNYEQYF
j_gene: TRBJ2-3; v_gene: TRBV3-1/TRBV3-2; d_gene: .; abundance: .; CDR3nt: TGTGCCAGCAGCCAAGGGGGGGGCACAGATACGCAGTATTTT; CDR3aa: CASSQGGGTDTQYF
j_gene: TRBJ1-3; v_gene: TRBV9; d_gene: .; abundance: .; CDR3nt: TGTGCCAGCAGGGGGAGGGGATCGGCTGGAAACACCATATATTTT; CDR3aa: CASRGRGSAGNTIYF
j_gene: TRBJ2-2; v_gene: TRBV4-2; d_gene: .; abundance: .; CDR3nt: TGTGCCAGCAGCCAAGGACTAAACACCGGGGAGCTGTTTTTT; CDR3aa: CASSQGLNTGELFF
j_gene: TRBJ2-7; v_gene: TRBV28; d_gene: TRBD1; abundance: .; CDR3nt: TGTGCCAGCAGTACAGGACAGGGAACCTACGAGCAGTACTTC; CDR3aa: CASSTGQGTYEQYF
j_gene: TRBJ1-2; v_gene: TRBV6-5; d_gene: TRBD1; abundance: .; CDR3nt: TGTGCCAGCAGTTACTCCCGGGACAGGTATTTTGGCTACACCTTC; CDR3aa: CASSYSRDRYFGYTF
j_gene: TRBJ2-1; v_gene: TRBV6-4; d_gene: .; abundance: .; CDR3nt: TGTGCCAGCAGTGAGACACTGAGCTCCTACAATGAGCAGTTCTTC; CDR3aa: CASSETLSSYNEQFF
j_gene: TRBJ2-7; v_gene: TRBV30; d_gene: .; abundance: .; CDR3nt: TGTGCCTGGAGGGGACGGGAGTGGGCCTACGAGCAGTACTTC; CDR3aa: CAWRGREWAYEQYF
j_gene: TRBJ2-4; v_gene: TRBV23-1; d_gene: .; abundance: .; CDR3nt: TGCGCCAGCAGTCGCGGTGGGACTTACTTAGCCAAAAACATTCAGTACTTC; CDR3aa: CASSRGGTYLAKNIQYF
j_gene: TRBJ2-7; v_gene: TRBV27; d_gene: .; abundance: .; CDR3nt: TGTGCCAGCAACGACGGGTTTCACGAGCAGTACTTC; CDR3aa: CASNDGFHEQYF
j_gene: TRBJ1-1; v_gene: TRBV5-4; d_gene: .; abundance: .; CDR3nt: TGTGCCAGCGAAGACAGTACCTCGACGTCAGCTTTCTTT; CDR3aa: CASEDSTSTSAFF
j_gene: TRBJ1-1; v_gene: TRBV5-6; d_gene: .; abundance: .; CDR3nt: TGTGCCAGCAGCCAAGGCGGGGGGAACACTGAAGCTTTCTTT; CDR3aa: CASSQGGGNTEAFF
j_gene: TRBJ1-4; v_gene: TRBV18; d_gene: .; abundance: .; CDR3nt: TGTGCCAGCTCGCGGGACGGTAATGAAAAACTGTTTTTT; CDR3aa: CASSRDGNEKLFF
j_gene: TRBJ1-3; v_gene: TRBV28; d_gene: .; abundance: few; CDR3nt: TGTGCCAGCAGCCTTACTTCTGGAAACACCATATATTTT; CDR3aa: CASSLTSGNTIYF
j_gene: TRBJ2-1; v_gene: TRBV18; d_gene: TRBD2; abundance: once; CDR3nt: TGTGCCAGCTCACCACGACCAGCGGGAGGGGGGGAGCAGTTCTTC; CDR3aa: CASSPRPAGGGEQFF
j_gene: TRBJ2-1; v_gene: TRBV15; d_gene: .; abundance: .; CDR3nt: TGTGCCACCAGCAGAGTACAGTACAATGAGCAGTTCTTC; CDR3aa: CATSRVQYNEQFF
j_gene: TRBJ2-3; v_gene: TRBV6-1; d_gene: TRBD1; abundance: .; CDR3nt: TGTGCCAGCAGTGACGGACAGGGGGCCAGCACAGATACGCAGTATTTT; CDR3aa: CASSDGQGASTDTQYF
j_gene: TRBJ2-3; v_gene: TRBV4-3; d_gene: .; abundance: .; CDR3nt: TGCGCCAGCAGCCAAGGGCAACACATCCCCGATACGCAGTATTTT; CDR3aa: CASSQGQHIPDTQYF
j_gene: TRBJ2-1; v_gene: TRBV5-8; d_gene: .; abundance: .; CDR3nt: TGTGCCAGCAGCTTTGTGGCAGTTGTCAATGAGCAGTTCTTC; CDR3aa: CASSFVAVVNEQFF
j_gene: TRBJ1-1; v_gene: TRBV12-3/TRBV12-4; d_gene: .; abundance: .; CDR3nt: TGTGCCAGCAACAGGGTTGCGGGTACTGAAGCTTTCTTT; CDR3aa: CASNRVAGTEAFF
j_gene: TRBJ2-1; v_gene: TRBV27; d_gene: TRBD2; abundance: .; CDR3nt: TGTGCCAGCAGTGCTAGCGGGAGACGGTCGAATGAGCAGTTCTTC; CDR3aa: CASSASGRRSNEQFF
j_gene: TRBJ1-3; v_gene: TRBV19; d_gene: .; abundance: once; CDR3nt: TGTGCCACCGGGCAGGGAACCGTCGGAAACACCATATATTTT; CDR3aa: CATGQGTVGNTIYF
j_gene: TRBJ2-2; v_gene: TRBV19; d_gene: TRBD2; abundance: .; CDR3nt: TGTGCCAGTCGACCCTCTAGCGGGAGCGTAGACACCGGGGAGCTGTTTTTT; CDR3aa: CASRPSSGSVDTGELFF
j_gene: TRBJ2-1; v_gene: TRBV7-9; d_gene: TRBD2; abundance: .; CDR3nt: TGTGCCAGCAGCTCGGGACTAGGGTACAATGAGCAGTTCTTC; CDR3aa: CASSSGLGYNEQFF
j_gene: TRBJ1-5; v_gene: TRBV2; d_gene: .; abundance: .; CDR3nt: TGTGCCAGCACCGCAGGGGATAGCAATCAGCCCCAGCATTTT; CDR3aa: CASTAGDSNQPQHF
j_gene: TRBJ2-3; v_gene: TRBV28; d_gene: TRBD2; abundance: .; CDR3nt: TGTGCCAGCAGTTCGCTAGCGGATAGTGGTAAAGATACGCAGTATTTT; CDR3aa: CASSSLADSGKDTQYF